The clone carrying this T cell receptor beta chain was recorded at least ten times. As yet, its antigen is unknown. The sample belongs to a study of neurological immune-mediated disorders. From 15-18 subjects, over 190 million TCR-beta sequences were obtained in each sequencing run. TCRdb independently ran MiXCR on the 5' RACE reads; one entry per CDR3 protein. This sample has around 37,000 distinct CDR3 sequences; 13% to 15% occur once, and the top ten carry roughly 27%. Study-wide results and limits: The study found no CDR3 amino acid sequences shared by expanded clones across subjects, suggesting private repertoires in all groups.

The CDR3 has 15 amino acids. The germline V gene has CDR1 DFQATT and CDR2 SNEGSKA (reference sequence). V shed 3 bases and J shed 4 bases, with 18 bases lying between them. The rearrangement uses TRBV20-1 and TRBJ1-2; D is unresolved. Sequencing was done on a sample of PBMCs. This receptor was identified in a woman aged 45-59 years with HTLV-1-associated myelopathy (HAM/TSP). The CDR3 is CSASLGRADPYGYTF. In DNA, the CDR3 is TGCAGTGCTAGTCTAGGTCGCGCAGACCCCTATGGCTACACCTTC.